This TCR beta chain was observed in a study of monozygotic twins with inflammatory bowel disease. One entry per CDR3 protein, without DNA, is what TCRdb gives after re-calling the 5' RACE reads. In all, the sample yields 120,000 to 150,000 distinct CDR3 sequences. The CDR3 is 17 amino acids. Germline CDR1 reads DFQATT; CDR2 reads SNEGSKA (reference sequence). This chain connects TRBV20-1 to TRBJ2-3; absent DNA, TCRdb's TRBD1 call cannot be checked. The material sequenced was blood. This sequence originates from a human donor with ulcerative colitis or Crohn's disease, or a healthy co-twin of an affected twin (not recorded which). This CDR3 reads CSALEPGQGWFADTQYF.